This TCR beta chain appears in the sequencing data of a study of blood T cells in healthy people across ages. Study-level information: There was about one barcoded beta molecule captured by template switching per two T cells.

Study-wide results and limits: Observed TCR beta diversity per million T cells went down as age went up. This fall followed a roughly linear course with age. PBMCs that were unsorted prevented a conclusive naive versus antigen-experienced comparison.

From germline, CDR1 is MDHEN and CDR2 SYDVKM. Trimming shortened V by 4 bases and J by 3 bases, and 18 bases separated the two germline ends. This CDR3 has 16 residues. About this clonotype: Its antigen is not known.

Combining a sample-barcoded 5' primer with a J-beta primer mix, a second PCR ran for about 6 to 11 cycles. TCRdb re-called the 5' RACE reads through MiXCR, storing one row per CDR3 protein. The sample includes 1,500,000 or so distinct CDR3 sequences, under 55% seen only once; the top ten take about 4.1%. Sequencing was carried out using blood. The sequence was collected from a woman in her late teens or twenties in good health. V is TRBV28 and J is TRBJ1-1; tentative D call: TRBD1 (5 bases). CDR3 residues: CASSSPGGARHTEAFF. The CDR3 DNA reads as TGTGCCAGCAGTTCCCCGGGGGGAGCGAGGCACACTGAAGCTTTCTTT.